This TCR beta chain was documented in a study of cytomegalovirus exposure and HLA in healthy donors. Broader study findings: TCR beta chains numbering more than 150 were designated cytomegalovirus-associated. For presence/absence analyses, sequencing depth was assumed to be roughly uniform across donors.

When sampled, the donors appeared nominally healthy, though they likely had unrecorded immune exposures. CDR3 length: 19 amino acids. The ends lost 0 bases at V and 0 bases at J; junction bases unmatched: 10. CDR1 is MGHRA, CDR2 YSYEKL, per germline. For this clone: Its antigen is not known.

Primers: 60 Vbeta forward and 13 Jbeta reverse. The assay was immunoSEQ multiplex PCR, and TCRdb's table has in-frame clones only and misses some. The table shows 150,000 or so clones, with around 84% occurring only once. This sequence originates from a man aged 50 or older in good health and CMV-seronegative. The genes are TRBV4-1 and TRBJ1-3; 8 nucleotides line up with TRBD1. The sequencing input was PBMCs. The DNA of the CDR3 is TGCGCCAGCAGCCAAGATGGGGACAGGATGGGGTCCTCTGGAAACACCATATATTTT. Amino acid sequence: CASSQDGDRMGSSGNTIYF.